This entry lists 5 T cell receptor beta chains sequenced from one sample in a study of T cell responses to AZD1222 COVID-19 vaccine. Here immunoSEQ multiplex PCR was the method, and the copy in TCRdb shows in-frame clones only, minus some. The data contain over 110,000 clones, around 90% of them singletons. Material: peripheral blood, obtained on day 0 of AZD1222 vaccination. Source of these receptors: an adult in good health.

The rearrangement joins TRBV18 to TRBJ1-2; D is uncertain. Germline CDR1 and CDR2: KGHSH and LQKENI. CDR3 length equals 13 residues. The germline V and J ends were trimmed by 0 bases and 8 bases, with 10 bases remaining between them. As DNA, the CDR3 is TGTGCCAGCTCACCACCGGAGCGGCGGGGCTACACCTTC. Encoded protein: CASSPPERRGYTF.

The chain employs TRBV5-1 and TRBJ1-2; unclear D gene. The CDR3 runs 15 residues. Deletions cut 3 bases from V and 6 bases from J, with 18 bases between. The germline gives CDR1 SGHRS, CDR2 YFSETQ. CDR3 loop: CASSSGPPVTDGYTF. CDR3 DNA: TGCGCCAGCAGCTCTGGACCCCCCGTAACGGATGGCTACACCTTC.

The CDR3 sequence: CASSLWDRGYGYTF. CDR3 sequence (DNA): TGTGCCAGCAGCTTGTGGGACAGGGGCTATGGCTACACCTTC. The chain couples TRBV5-6 to TRBJ1-2; 10 bases are shared with TRBD1. Germline CDR1 is SGHDT and CDR2 is YYEEEE. The J segment lost 4 bases and the V segment lost 1 base, leaving 1 base of the junction unmatched. The CDR3 has 14 amino acids.

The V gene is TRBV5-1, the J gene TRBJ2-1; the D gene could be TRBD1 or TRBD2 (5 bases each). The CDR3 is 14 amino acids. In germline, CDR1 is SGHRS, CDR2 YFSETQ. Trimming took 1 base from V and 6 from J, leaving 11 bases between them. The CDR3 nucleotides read TGCGCCAGCAGCTTGTGGGGACCGGGCAATGAGCAGTTCTTC. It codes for CASSLWGPGNEQFF.

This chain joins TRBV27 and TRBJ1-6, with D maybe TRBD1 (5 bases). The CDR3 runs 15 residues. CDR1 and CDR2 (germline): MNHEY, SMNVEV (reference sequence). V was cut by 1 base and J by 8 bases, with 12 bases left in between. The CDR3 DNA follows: TGTGCCAGCAGTTTATTCGGGGCTCGGGATTCACCCCTCCACTTT. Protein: CASSLFGARDSPLHF.